These 8 T cell receptor beta chains were all obtained from the same sample, sequenced in a study of cytomegalovirus exposure and HLA in healthy donors. The PCR employed 60 Vbeta primers together with 13 Jbeta primers. The protocol was immunoSEQ multiplex PCR, while the TCRdb copy is restricted to in-frame clones and leaves out a portion. The data contain around 150,000 clones, about two thirds of them seen just once; the ten biggest clones take up about 4.5%. Sequencing used PBMCs. All receptors derive from a man between 60 and 75 years old in good health and CMV-seronegative.

V usage is TRBV7-9 and J usage is TRBJ1-2, with D possibly being TRBD1 (5 bases). Trimming left V 1 base short and J 2 bases short, with 14 bases between. The CDR3 runs 16 residues. Looked up from germline, CDR1 is SEHNR and CDR2 is FQNEAQ (reference sequence). The CDR3 sequence: CASSLEEGWGNYGYTF. The CDR3 nucleotides read TGTGCCAGCAGCTTAGAGGAGGGTTGGGGCAACTATGGCTACACCTTC.

V usage is TRBV19 and J usage is TRBJ1-1; 8 nucleotides match TRBD1. V dropped 2 bases and J dropped 3; count of bases not matched to a gene: 5. Germline V lookup: CDR1 LNHDA, CDR2 SQIVND (reference sequence). The CDR3 length is 15 residues. CDR3 region: CASSISGGAYTEAFF. The CDR3 region has the DNA TGTGCCAGTAGTATATCAGGGGGCGCGTACACTGAAGCTTTCTTT.

V and J are TRBV27 and TRBJ2-7; possible D gene TRBD1, 5 bases. Germline V gives CDR1 MNHEY, CDR2 SMNVEV (reference sequence). Trimming cost V 5 bases and J 5 bases, with 19 bases left between them. The length of the CDR3 is 15 residues. CDR3 protein: CASSTPGISSHEQYF. The DNA for the CDR3 is TGTGCCAGCAGTACCCCAGGGATAAGTTCTCACGAGCAGTACTTC.

The chain uses TRBV7-2 and TRBJ2-7; D remains unclear. This CDR3 is built from 15 residues. The V end lost 4 bases, the J end lost 0 bases, and 13 bases lay between the germline ends. Germline CDR1 SGHTA, CDR2 FQGNSA. This CDR3 is CASSSRVTSSYEQYF. The CDR3 coding sequence is TGTGCCAGCAGCTCCCGGGTGACTTCCTCCTACGAGCAGTACTTC.

This clone showed up just once. CDR3 bases: TGTGCTAGTGGTTCAGGGGAAGTGAGGGGCTACACCTTC. Translating it yields CASGSGEVRGYTF. The chain uses TRBV12-5 and TRBJ1-2; maybe TRBD1 (6 bases). The CDR3 contains 13 residues. V was cut by 4 bases and J by 8 bases, with 14 bases left in between. The germline V gene has CDR1 LGHNT and CDR2 FRNRAP. Full variable domain (remainder filled in from reference TRBV12-5 and TRBJ1-2): DARVTQTPRHKVTEMGQEVTMRCQPILGHNTVFWYRQTMMQGLELLAYFRNRAPLDDSGMPKDRFSAEMPDATLATLKIQPSEPRDSAVYFCASGSGEVRGYTFGSGTRLTVV.

This clone was found a few times. The gene calls are TRBV9 and TRBJ2-1, with D unclear. CDR1 SGDLS and CDR2 YYNGEE come from the germline V gene. The CDR3 covers 15 residues. V gave up 3 bases and J gave up 5 bases, with 15 bases separating them. The CDR3 protein is CASSDSRLPHNEQFF. In DNA, the CDR3 is TGTGCCAGCAGCGACTCGCGGCTCCCCCACAATGAGCAGTTCTTC. The full variable domain, with the rest looked up from reference TRBV9 and TRBJ2-1, is DSGVTQTPKHLITATGQRVTLRCSPRSGDLSVYWYQQSLDQGLQFLIQYYNGEERAKGNILERFSAQQFPDLHSELNLSSLELGDSALYFCASSDSRLPHNEQFFGPGTRLTVL.

The chain is built from TRBV19 and TRBJ2-7; D perhaps matches TRBD1 (7 bases). CDR1 and CDR2 from the germline V gene are LNHDA and SQIVND (reference sequence). This CDR3 spans 12 amino acids. V was cut by 3 bases and J by 6 bases, with 9 bases left in between. For the CDR3, the DNA is TGTGCCAGTAGTATCCAGGGGGGCGAGCAGTACTTC. Encoded protein: CASSIQGGEQYF.

Only a few counts were recorded for this clone. The J gene is TRBJ2-5, the V gene TRBV10-3; D ambiguous. The ends were cut back, 3 bases at V and 4 bases at J, with 6 bases in the middle. This CDR3 contains 12 residues. CDR1 and CDR2 from the germline V gene are ENHRY and SYGVKD. The chain's CDR3 is CAISDRAETQYF. The DNA of the CDR3 is TGTGCCATCAGTGATCGCGCAGAGACCCAGTACTTC.